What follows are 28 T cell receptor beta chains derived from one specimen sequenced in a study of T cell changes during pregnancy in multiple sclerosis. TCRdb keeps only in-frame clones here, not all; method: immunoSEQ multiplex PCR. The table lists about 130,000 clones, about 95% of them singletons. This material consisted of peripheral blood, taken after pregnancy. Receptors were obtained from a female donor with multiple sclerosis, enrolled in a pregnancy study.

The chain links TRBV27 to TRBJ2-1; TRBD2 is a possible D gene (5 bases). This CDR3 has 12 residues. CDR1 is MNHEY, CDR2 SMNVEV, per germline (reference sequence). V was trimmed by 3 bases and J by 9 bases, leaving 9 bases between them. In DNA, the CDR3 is TGTGCCAGCAGTTTTCGTGCGGGTGAGCAGTTCTTC. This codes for CASSFRAGEQFF.

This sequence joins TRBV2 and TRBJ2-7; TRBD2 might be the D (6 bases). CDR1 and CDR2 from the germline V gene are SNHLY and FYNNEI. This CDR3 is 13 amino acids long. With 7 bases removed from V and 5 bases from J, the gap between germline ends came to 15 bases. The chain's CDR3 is CASNGWRGNEQYF. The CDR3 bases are TGTGCCAGCAATGGTTGGCGGGGAAACGAGCAGTACTTC.

The CDR3 here is CASSQVGRDTQYF. In DNA, the CDR3 is TGTGCCAGCAGCCAAGTGGGGAGAGATACGCAGTATTTT. This chain links TRBV2 with TRBJ2-3; D might be TRBD2 (5 bases). V lost 6 bases to trimming and J lost 5 bases, with 12 bases between them. There are 13 residues in the CDR3. Germline V CDR1 and CDR2: SNHLY, FYNNEI.

This CDR3 reads CASSLRTGATGELFF. Written as DNA, the CDR3 is TGTGCCAGCAGCTTAAGGACAGGGGCGACTGGGGAGCTGTTTTTT. V gene TRBV5-5 combines with J gene TRBJ2-2; 9 bases fit TRBD1. The V gene's germline CDR1 is SGHKS and CDR2 YYEKEE (reference sequence). V lost 2 bases, J lost 8 bases, and 7 bases stayed unmatched. The CDR3 consists of 15 residues.

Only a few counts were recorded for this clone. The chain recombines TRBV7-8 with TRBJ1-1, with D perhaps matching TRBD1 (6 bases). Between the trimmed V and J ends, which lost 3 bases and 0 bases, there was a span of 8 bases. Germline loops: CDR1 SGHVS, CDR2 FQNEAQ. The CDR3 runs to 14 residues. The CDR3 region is CASSFGQMNTEAFF. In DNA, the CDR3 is TGTGCCAGCAGCTTCGGACAGATGAACACTGAAGCTTTCTTT.

The CDR3 DNA is TGTGCCAGCAGCTTAGGTCTAGGGCAGGGAAACATTCAGTACTTC. This sequence encodes CASSLGLGQGNIQYF. The rearrangement uses TRBV7-2 and TRBJ2-4, with TRBD1 as a possible D gene (5 bases). The CDR3 covers 15 residues. Trimming left V 1 base short and J 6 bases short, with 13 bases between. Germline assignment: CDR1 SGHTA and CDR2 FQGNSA.

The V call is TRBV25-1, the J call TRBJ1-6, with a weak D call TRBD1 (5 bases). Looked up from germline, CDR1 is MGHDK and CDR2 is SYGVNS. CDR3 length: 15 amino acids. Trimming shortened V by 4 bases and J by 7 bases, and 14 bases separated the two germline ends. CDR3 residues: CASSAWGEVNSPLHF. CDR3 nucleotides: TGTGCCAGCAGTGCCTGGGGGGAGGTGAATTCACCCCTCCACTTT. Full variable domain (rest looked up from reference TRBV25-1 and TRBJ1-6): EADIYQTPRYLVIGTGKKITLECSQTMGHDKMYWYQQDPGMELHLIHYSYGVNSTEKGDLSSESTVSRIRTEHFPLTLESARPSHTSQYLCASSAWGEVNSPLHFGNGTRLTVT.

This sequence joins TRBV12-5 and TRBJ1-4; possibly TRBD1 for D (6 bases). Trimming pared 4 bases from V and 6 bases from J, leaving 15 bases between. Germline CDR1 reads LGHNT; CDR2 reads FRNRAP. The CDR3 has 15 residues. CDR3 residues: CASGYLGAGDEKLFF. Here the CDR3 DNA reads TGTGCTAGTGGTTACCTGGGGGCAGGCGATGAAAAACTGTTTTTT.

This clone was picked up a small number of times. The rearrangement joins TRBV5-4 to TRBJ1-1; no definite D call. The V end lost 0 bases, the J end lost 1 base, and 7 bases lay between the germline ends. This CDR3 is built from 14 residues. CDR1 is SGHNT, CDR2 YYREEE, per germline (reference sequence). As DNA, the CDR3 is TGTGCCAGCAGCTTGGCCACGGGGAACACTGAAGCTTTCTTT. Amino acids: CASSLATGNTEAFF.

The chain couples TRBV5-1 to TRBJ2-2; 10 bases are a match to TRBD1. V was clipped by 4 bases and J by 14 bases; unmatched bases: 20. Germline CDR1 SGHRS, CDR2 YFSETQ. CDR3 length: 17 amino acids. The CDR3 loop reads CASSPGVTGGRIGSLFF. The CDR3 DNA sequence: TGCGCCAGCAGCCCTGGAGTGACAGGGGGCCGTATTGGGTCTCTGTTTTTT.

CDR3 sequence: CASSSLAAFSYEQYF. CDR3 nucleotides: TGTGCCAGCAGCTCCCTAGCGGCCTTTTCCTACGAGCAGTACTTC. The chain carries TRBV5-5 and TRBJ2-7, with TRBD2 matching over 7 bases. Germline values: CDR1 SGHKS, CDR2 YYEKEE (reference sequence). CDR3 size: 15 residues. With V trimmed by 3 bases and J by 1 base, 7 bases remained unmatched.

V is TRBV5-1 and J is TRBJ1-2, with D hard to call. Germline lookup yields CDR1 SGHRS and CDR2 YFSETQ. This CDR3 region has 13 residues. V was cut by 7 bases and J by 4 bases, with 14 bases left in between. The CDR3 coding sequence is TGCGCCAGCGCCCCGAGTCCTAGCTATGGCTACACCTTC. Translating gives CASAPSPSYGYTF. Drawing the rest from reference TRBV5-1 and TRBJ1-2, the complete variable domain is KAGVTQTPRYLIKTRGQQVTLSCSPISGHRSVSWYQQTPGQGLQFLFEYFSETQRNKGNFPGRFSGRQFSNSRSEMNVSTLELGDSALYLCASAPSPSYGYTFGSGTRLTVV.

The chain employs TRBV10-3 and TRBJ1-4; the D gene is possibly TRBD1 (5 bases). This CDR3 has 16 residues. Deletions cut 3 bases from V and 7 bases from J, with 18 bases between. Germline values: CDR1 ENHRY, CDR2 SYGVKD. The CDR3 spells CAISDAKGTGGEKLFF. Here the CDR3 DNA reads TGTGCCATCAGTGACGCTAAGGGAACGGGGGGTGAAAAACTGTTTTTT.

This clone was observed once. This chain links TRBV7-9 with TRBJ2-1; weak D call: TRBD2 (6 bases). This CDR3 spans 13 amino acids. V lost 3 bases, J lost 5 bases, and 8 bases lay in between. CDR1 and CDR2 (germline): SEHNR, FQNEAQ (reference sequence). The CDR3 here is CASSFRENNEQFF. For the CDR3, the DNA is TGTGCCAGCAGCTTCCGGGAGAACAATGAGCAGTTCTTC.

DNA for the CDR3: TGTGCCAGCAGCTTAGGACGCCTAGCCGCAAGCTCCTACAATGAGCAGTTCTTC. Residues: CASSLGRLAASSYNEQFF. V and J are TRBV13 and TRBJ2-1, with a tentative D call TRBD2 (5 bases). The CDR3 covers 18 residues. V shed 0 bases and J shed 0 bases, with 15 bases lying between them. Germline loops: CDR1 PRHDT, CDR2 FYEKMQ (reference sequence).

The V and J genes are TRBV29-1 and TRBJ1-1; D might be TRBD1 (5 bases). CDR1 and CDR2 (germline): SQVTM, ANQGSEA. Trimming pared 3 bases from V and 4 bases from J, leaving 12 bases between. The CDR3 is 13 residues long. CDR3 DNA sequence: TGCAGCGTTGATCAGGGCCCAGGCACTGAAGCTTTCTTT. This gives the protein CSVDQGPGTEAFF.

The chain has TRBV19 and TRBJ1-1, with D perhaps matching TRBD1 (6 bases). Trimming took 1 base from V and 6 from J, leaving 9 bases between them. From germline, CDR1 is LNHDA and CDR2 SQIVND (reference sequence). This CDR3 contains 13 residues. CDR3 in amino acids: CASSIGGHSEAFF. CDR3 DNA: TGTGCCAGTAGTATAGGGGGACATTCTGAAGCTTTCTTT.

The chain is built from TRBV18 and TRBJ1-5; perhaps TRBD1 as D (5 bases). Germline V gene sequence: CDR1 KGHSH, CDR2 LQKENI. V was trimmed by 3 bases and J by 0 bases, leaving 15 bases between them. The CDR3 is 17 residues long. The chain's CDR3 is CASSPSVGGISNQPQHF. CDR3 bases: TGTGCCAGCTCACCCTCCGTGGGGGGGATTAGCAATCAGCCCCAGCATTTT.

DNA for the CDR3: TGTGCCAGCAGTTTAAGGGGCTCTAGCGGCCGAAATGAGCAGTTCTTC. Its translation is CASSLRGSSGRNEQFF. The chain carries TRBV28 and TRBJ2-1, with 7 bases matching TRBD2. The junction had 11 bases not matched to a gene; V was cut back by 2 bases and J by 7 bases. The CDR3 totals 16 residues. Germline V gene data show CDR1 as MDHEN and CDR2 as SYDVKM.

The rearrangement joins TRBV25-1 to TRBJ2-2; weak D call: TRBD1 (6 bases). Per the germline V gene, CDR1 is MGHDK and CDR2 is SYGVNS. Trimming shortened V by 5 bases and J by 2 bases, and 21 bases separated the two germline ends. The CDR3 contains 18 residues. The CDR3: CASSQWVLGASNTGELFF. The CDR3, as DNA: TGTGCCAGCAGTCAATGGGTTTTGGGGGCATCTAACACCGGGGAGCTGTTTTTT.

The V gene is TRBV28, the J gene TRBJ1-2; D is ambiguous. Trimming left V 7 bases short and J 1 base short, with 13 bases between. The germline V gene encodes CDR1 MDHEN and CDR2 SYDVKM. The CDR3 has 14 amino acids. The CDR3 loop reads CASTIMPFNYGYTF. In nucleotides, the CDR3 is TGTGCCAGCACTATTATGCCCTTTAACTATGGCTACACCTTC.

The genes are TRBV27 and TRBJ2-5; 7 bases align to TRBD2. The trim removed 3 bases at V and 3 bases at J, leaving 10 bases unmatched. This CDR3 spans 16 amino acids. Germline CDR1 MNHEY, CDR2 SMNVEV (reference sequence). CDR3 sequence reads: CASSFVGGRREETQYF. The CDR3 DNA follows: TGTGCCAGCAGTTTTGTGGGAGGGAGGAGGGAAGAGACCCAGTACTTC.

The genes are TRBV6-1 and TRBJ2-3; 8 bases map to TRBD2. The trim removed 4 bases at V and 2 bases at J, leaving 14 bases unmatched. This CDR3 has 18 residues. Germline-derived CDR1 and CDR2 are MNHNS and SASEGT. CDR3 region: CASSAKSGGLVYTDTQYF. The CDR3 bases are TGTGCCAGCAGTGCCAAGAGCGGGGGTCTGGTCTACACAGATACGCAGTATTTT.

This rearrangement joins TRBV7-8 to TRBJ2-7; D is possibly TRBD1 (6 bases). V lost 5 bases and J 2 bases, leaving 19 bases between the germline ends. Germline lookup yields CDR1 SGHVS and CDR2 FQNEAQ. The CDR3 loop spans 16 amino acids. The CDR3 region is CASSPLGGTPTYEQYF. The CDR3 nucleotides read TGTGCCAGCAGCCCCCTAGGGGGAACGCCGACCTACGAGCAGTACTTC.

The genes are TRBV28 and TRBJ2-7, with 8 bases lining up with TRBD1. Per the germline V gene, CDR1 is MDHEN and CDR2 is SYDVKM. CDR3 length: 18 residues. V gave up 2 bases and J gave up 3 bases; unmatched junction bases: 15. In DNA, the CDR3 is TGTGCCAGCAGTTTACCCTACTACGACAGGGGCGATATCTACGAGCAGTACTTC. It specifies CASSLPYYDRGDIYEQYF.

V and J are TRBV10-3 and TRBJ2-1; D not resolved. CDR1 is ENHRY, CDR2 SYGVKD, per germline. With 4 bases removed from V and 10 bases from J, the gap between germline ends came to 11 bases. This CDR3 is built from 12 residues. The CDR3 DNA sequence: TGTGCCATCAGTGGAGGTGGGTACGAGCAGTTCTTC. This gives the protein CAISGGGYEQFF.

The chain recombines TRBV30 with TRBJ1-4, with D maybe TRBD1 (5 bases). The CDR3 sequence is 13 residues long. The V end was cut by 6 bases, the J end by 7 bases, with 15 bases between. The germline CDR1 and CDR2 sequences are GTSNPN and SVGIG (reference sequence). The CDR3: CACPGRIGEKLFF. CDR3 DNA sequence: TGTGCCTGCCCAGGGAGGATCGGTGAAAAACTGTTTTTT.

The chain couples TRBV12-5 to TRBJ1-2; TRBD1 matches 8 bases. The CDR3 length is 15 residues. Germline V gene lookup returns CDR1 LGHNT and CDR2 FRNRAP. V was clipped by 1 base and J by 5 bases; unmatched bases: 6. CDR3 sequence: CASGLGAGTGYGYTF. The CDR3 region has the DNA TGTGCTAGTGGTTTGGGGGCCGGGACAGGTTATGGCTACACCTTC.